This T cell receptor (beta chain) was captured in a study of shared clonotypes between healthy human individuals. Whole-study findings and limits: Sequencing of the sorted subsets was shown by rarefaction to be incomplete despite large depth. About 5% was the fraction of naive CD4 clonotypes found shared across a few donors.

J was trimmed by 6 bases and V by 5 bases; bases with no gene match: 9. In germline, CDR1 is MDHEN, CDR2 SYDVKM. CDR3 length: 15 amino acids. Every immunoSEQ plate was one replicate of a subset's evenly spread DNA. Method: immunoSEQ multiplex PCR; TCRdb's copy keeps in-frame clones and lacks some. The sample carries some 690,000 clones, 90% recorded once. This clone was counted once. The antigen is unknown. The clonotype was recovered from a man in his late teens or twenties in good health. Some clones in this sample may be carry-over from other donors' samples. The specimen was memory CD8+ T cells from PBMCs. Subset denoted: CD45RO+ cells pooled with CCR7-negative TemRA cells. The chain has TRBV28 and TRBJ1-4, with 7 bases identical to TRBD1. The CDR3 bases are TGTGCCAGCAGTCCAGACAGGGAGGGAGATGAAAAACTGTTTTTT. Translated: CASSPDREGDEKLFF.